These 6 T cell receptor beta chains were sequenced from one sample in a study of T cells after yellow fever vaccination. TCRdb re-derived calls from the 5' RACE reads in MiXCR, one entry per CDR3 protein. The table records a few hundred thousand distinct CDR3 sequences, approximately 10% of them present only once. The sequences come from PBMCs, collected on the day of the first yellow fever vaccination. The receptors come from a man younger than 35 who received the YFV17D yellow fever vaccine.

This clonotype has just a few counts. The chain has TRBV6-2 or TRBV6-3 and TRBJ2-7; 8 bases map to TRBD1. Losses at the gene ends were 2 bases for V and 3 bases for J; bases not matched to a gene: 6. CDR1 MNHEY and CDR2 SVGEGT come from the germline V gene. The CDR3 runs 15 residues. For the CDR3, the DNA is TGTGCCAGCAGTTACGGGACAGGCGCAAACTACGAGCAGTACTTC. It is translated as CASSYGTGANYEQYF.

This clonotype was recorded a few times. The chain couples TRBV12-3 or TRBV12-4 to TRBJ2-4; no clear D gene. CDR3 length: 16 amino acids. The V end lost 3 bases, the J end lost 0 bases, and 12 bases lay between the germline ends. CDR3 nucleotides: TGTGCCAGCAGTTTTCTGGGTACGAGAGCCAAAAACATTCAGTACTTC. Residues: CASSFLGTRAKNIQYF.

V and J are TRBV7-2 and TRBJ1-1, with 8 bases matching TRBD1. The CDR3 has 12 residues. Germline-derived CDR1 and CDR2 are SGHTA and FQGNSA. V lost 6 bases, J lost 8 bases, and 5 bases stayed unmatched. The CDR3: CASRFRDREAFF. The CDR3 nucleotides read TGTGCCAGCAGATTTCGGGACAGGGAAGCTTTCTTT.

The rearrangement uses TRBV7-6 and TRBJ2-7; unclear D gene. The CDR3 length is 13 residues. Between the trimmed V and J ends, which lost 5 bases and 7 bases, there was a span of 15 bases. Germline lookup yields CDR1 SGHVS and CDR2 FNYEAQ. The CDR3 reads CASSTTGPWEQYF. In DNA form, the CDR3 reads TGTGCCAGCAGCACGACCGGGCCCTGGGAGCAGTACTTC.

This clonotype was observed many times. The genes are TRBV12-3 or TRBV12-4 and TRBJ1-5; 9 bases line up with TRBD1. Trimming took 2 bases from V and 7 from J; bases not matched to a gene: 9. The CDR3 contains 16 residues. CDR3: CASSLPGQGRGQPQHF. CDR3 in DNA: TGTGCCAGCAGTTTACCGGGACAGGGCCGGGGCCAGCCCCAGCATTTT.

This clonotype was recorded a few times. The rearrangement joins TRBV19 to TRBJ1-1; D is uncertain. Looked up from germline, CDR1 is LNHDA and CDR2 is SQIVND (reference sequence). The CDR3 consists of 14 residues. V gave up 6 bases and J gave up 1 base, with 12 bases separating them. CDR3 protein: CASRVGRPNTEAFF. CDR3 bases: TGTGCCAGTAGAGTTGGCAGGCCGAACACTGAAGCTTTCTTT. Looking up the rest from reference TRBV19 and TRBJ1-1 gives the full variable domain: DGGITQSPKYLFRKEGQNVTLSCEQNLNHDAMYWYRQDPGQGLRLIYYSQIVNDFQKGDIAEGYSVSREKKESFPLTVTSAQKNPTAFYLCASRVGRPNTEAFFGQGTRLTVV.